Below, 26 T cell receptor beta chains from the same sample are listed, as sequenced in a study of blood T cell repertoires in COVID-19. Clones were sequenced by immunoSEQ multiplex PCR, and TCRdb holds only the in-frame ones, with some missing. The data hold under 250,000 clones, with about four fifths observed a single time. Sequencing was performed on peripheral blood. The receptor source for this set is a woman between 25 and 40 years old who had recovered from COVID-19.

The chain carries TRBV24-1 and TRBJ2-3; 13 bases agree with TRBD2. The trim removed 7 bases at V and 0 bases at J, leaving 3 bases unmatched. This CDR3 has 16 amino acids. Germline CDR1 KGHDR, CDR2 SFDVKD. The CDR3 is CATRGTSGASTDTQYF. CDR3 nucleotides: TGTGCCACCAGAGGGACTAGCGGGGCAAGCACAGATACGCAGTATTTT.

The V call is TRBV3-1 (or the pseudogene TRBV3-2), the J call TRBJ2-5; maybe TRBD2 (6 bases). Trimming removed 4 bases from V and 0 bases from J, with 18 bases in between. This CDR3 has 17 residues. The germline gives CDR1 LGHDT, CDR2 YNNKEL (reference sequence). CDR3 in amino acids: CASSLLGGRGNQETQYF. Written as DNA, the CDR3 is TGTGCCAGCAGCCTTTTGGGAGGCCGGGGAAACCAAGAGACCCAGTACTTC.

The chain has TRBV7-8 and TRBJ2-7; a weak D match, TRBD2 (6 bases). The V gene lost 4 bases and the J gene lost 4 bases, with 11 bases spanning the gap. The V gene's germline CDR1 is SGHVS and CDR2 FQNEAQ. The CDR3 is made up of 13 amino acids. CDR3 sequence reads: CASSWRDSYEQYF. In DNA form, the CDR3 reads TGTGCCAGCAGCTGGCGGGATTCTTACGAGCAGTACTTC.

This clone was counted once. The junction departs from germline at one end; a sequencing error may be responsible. The chain has TRBV7-3 and TRBJ1-2; D perhaps matches TRBD1 (5 bases). Germline CDR1 SGHTA, CDR2 FQGTGA. The CDR3 contains 13 residues. CDR3 residues: CASSLGGNSGYTF. In DNA form, the CDR3 reads TGTGCCAGCAGCTTAGGGGGGAACTCTGGCTACACCTTC. Combining the CDR3 with reference TRBV7-3 and TRBJ1-2 gives the whole variable domain GAGVSQTPSNKVTEKGKYVELRCDPISGHTALYWYRQSLGQGPEFLIYFQGTGAADDSGLPNDRFFAVRPEGSVSTLKIQRTERGDSAVYLCASSLGGNSGYTFGSGTRLTVV.

This clone was seen more than once but under ten times. The gene calls are TRBV27 and TRBJ2-7; weak D call: TRBD1 (6 bases). Germline lookup yields CDR1 MNHEY and CDR2 SMNVEV (reference sequence). The CDR3 totals 13 residues. V shed 6 bases and J shed 4 bases, with 13 bases lying between them. CDR3 amino acids: CASSPRTDYEQYF. The CDR3 coding sequence is TGTGCCAGCAGCCCCCGGACAGATTACGAGCAGTACTTC.

The chain's CDR3 is CSVASWGLSSGANVLTF. CDR3 sequence (DNA): TGCAGCGTGGCCTCCTGGGGGCTGAGCTCTGGGGCCAACGTCCTGACTTTC. The V gene is TRBV29-1, the J gene TRBJ2-6, with a tentative D call TRBD1 (6 bases). V was shortened by 6 bases and J by 0 bases, with 18 bases between the two germline ends. This CDR3 region has 17 residues. Germline CDR1 is SQVTM and CDR2 is ANQGSEA.

The rearrangement links TRBV20-1 to TRBJ2-1, with no clear D. The CDR3 is 11 residues long. V lost 0 bases, J lost 8 bases, and 5 bases lay in between. The germline V gene encodes CDR1 DFQATT and CDR2 SNEGSKA (reference sequence). This CDR3 is CSAREFDEQFF. The CDR3, as DNA: TGCAGTGCTAGAGAATTCGATGAGCAGTTCTTC.

V usage is TRBV30 and J usage is TRBJ2-1, with a weak D call TRBD2 (6 bases). The CDR3 is 13 amino acids. V lost 4 bases, J lost 2 bases, and 9 bases lay in between. CDR1 and CDR2 from the germline V gene are GTSNPN and SVGIG (reference sequence). CDR3 sequence reads: CAWTRGTYNEQFF. In DNA form, the CDR3 reads TGTGCCTGGACTCGCGGGACCTACAATGAGCAGTTCTTC.

This sequence joins TRBV7-3 and TRBJ2-3; a possible D gene is TRBD2 (5 bases). The germline V and J ends were trimmed by 5 bases and 4 bases, with 13 bases remaining between them. Germline V gives CDR1 SGHTA, CDR2 FQGTGA. The CDR3 runs to 14 residues. CDR3 in amino acids: CASSLGPGADTQYF. DNA for the CDR3: TGTGCCAGCAGCCTTGGACCCGGGGCAGATACGCAGTATTTT.

The J gene is TRBJ2-3, the V gene TRBV7-2; perhaps TRBD1 as D (5 bases). This CDR3 is 14 amino acids long. V was trimmed by 1 base and J by 2 bases, leaving 7 bases between them. CDR1 and CDR2 from the germline V gene are SGHTA and FQGNSA. The CDR3: CASSLGGPTDTQYF. The CDR3 coding sequence is TGTGCCAGCAGCTTAGGGGGCCCCACAGATACGCAGTATTTT.

This clone showed up just once. The genes are TRBV9 and TRBJ1-6; a possible D gene is TRBD1 (6 bases). Trimming removed 0 bases at V and 10 bases at J, with 17 bases between. This CDR3 is 16 amino acids long. Germline V CDR1 and CDR2: SGDLS, YYNGEE. CDR3 sequence: CASSVEGGGTISPLHF. The CDR3 region has the DNA TGTGCCAGCAGCGTAGAAGGGGGTGGGACAATCTCACCCCTCCACTTT. The full variable domain, with the rest looked up from reference TRBV9 and TRBJ1-6, is DSGVTQTPKHLITATGQRVTLRCSPRSGDLSVYWYQQSLDQGLQFLIQYYNGEERAKGNILERFSAQQFPDLHSELNLSSLELGDSALYFCASSVEGGGTISPLHFGNGTRLTVT.

The chain has TRBV24-1 and TRBJ2-1, with D uncertain. The germline V gene has CDR1 KGHDR and CDR2 SFDVKD. V dropped 1 base and J dropped 4 bases, with 13 bases sitting between them. The CDR3 sequence is 16 residues long. The CDR3 nucleotides read TGTGCCACCAGTGATTTTACGTCGGCGCGGTACAATGAGCAGTTCTTC. The encoded protein is CATSDFTSARYNEQFF.

The genes are TRBV13 and TRBJ2-7; D is possibly TRBD1 (6 bases). The CDR3 contains 14 residues. Looked up from germline, CDR1 is PRHDT and CDR2 is FYEKMQ (reference sequence). V shed 1 base and J shed 7 bases, with 14 bases lying between them. CDR3 residues: CASSLAGGALEQYF. As DNA, the CDR3 is TGTGCCAGCAGCTTAGCTGGGGGCGCGTTGGAGCAGTACTTC.

The chain couples TRBV7-9 to TRBJ1-6, with 7 bases lining up with TRBD1. V shed 4 bases and J 9 bases; nucleotides not matched to a gene: 9. CDR1 and CDR2 from the germline V gene are SEHNR and FQNEAQ (reference sequence). CDR3 length: 15 amino acids. The CDR3 nucleotides are TGTGCCAGCAGCTCCGAACAGGGGATTCGTTCACCCCTCCACTTT. Translated: CASSSEQGIRSPLHF.

The chain links TRBV5-1 to TRBJ1-2, with 9 nucleotides matching TRBD1. This CDR3 has 15 residues. V gave up 0 bases and J gave up 4 bases; unmatched junction bases: 4. CDR1 SGHRS and CDR2 YFSETQ come from the germline V gene. The CDR3 sequence: CASSLEDRGPYGYTF. DNA for the CDR3: TGCGCCAGCAGCTTGGAGGACAGGGGTCCCTATGGCTACACCTTC.

A remark on this clone: Other nucleotide sequences in the sample specify the same CDR3. This chain joins TRBV2 and TRBJ1-5, with TRBD1 matching 8 bases. The CDR3 is 14 residues long. Per the germline V gene, CDR1 is SNHLY and CDR2 is FYNNEI. The trim removed 3 bases at V and 4 bases at J, leaving 2 bases unmatched. The CDR3 DNA is TGTGCCAGCAGTGAGGGGACAGGTAATCAGCCCCAGCATTTT. Its protein is CASSEGTGNQPQHF.

The V and J genes are TRBV9 and TRBJ1-2; D is unresolved. Trimming took off 0 bases at V and 2 bases at J, with 14 bases between the two ends. This CDR3 region has 16 residues. Germline V gives CDR1 SGDLS, CDR2 YYNGEE. CDR3 in amino acids: CASSVAGADVNYGYTF. The DNA for the CDR3 is TGTGCCAGCAGCGTAGCCGGAGCGGATGTCAACTATGGCTACACCTTC.

The gene calls are TRBV11-2 and TRBJ1-2, with D possibly TRBD1 on 5 matching bases. The CDR3 covers 16 residues. V lost 5 bases, J lost 1 base, and 17 bases lay in between. The germline gives CDR1 SGHAT, CDR2 FQNNGV. DNA of the CDR3: TGTGCCAGCAGCCCAAACGACAGTATCTATAACTATGGCTACACCTTC. Its protein is CASSPNDSIYNYGYTF. The full variable domain, rest sourced from reference TRBV11-2 and TRBJ1-2, is EAGVAQSPRYKIIEKRQSVAFWCNPISGHATLYWYQQILGQGPKLLIQFQNNGVVDDSQLPKDRFSAERLKGVDSTLKIQPAKLEDSAVYLCASSPNDSIYNYGYTFGSGTRLTVV.

The genes are TRBV10-3 and TRBJ2-1; perhaps TRBD2 as D (6 bases). Trimming stripped 2 bases from V and 4 bases from J, with 9 bases between. The CDR3 is made up of 14 amino acids. Per germline, CDR1 ENHRY and CDR2 SYGVKD. CDR3 sequence reads: CAISERDLYNEQFF. The CDR3 DNA sequence: TGTGCCATCAGTGAGAGGGACTTGTACAATGAGCAGTTCTTC.

The chain employs TRBV24-1 and TRBJ2-7; 8 bases are a match to TRBD2. Germline values: CDR1 KGHDR, CDR2 SFDVKD. The CDR3 runs 16 residues. The J segment lost 0 bases and the V segment lost 4 bases, leaving 7 bases of the junction unmatched. CDR3 nucleotides: TGTGCCACCAGTGACCCCGGGAGCGGGAGCTCCTACGAGCAGTACTTC. As protein: CATSDPGSGSSYEQYF.

On this clone: This CDR3 is also generated by other DNA sequences in the sample. V gene TRBV9 combines with J gene TRBJ2-7; 12 bases fit TRBD2. Germline loops: CDR1 SGDLS, CDR2 YYNGEE. The ends lost 2 bases at V and 5 bases at J; junction bases unmatched: 2. The CDR3 has 14 residues. CDR3 in DNA: TGTGCCAGCAGCGTGACTAGCGGGAGCGACGAGCAGTACTTC. Its protein product is CASSVTSGSDEQYF.

The chain links TRBV9 to TRBJ2-2; perhaps TRBD1 as D (5 bases). V was cut by 0 bases and J by 2 bases, with 8 bases left in between. CDR3 size: 15 residues. Germline V CDR1 and CDR2: SGDLS, YYNGEE. The chain's CDR3 is CASSVGGVNTGELFF. As DNA, the CDR3 is TGTGCCAGCAGCGTAGGGGGCGTAAACACCGGGGAGCTGTTTTTT.

V usage is TRBV7-9 and J usage is TRBJ2-7, with 9 bases lining up with TRBD1. CDR1 SEHNR and CDR2 FQNEAQ come from the germline V gene (reference sequence). Losses at the gene ends were 5 bases for V and 1 base for J; bases not matched to a gene: 3. The CDR3 runs 14 residues. The CDR3 nucleotides are TGTGCCAGCAGCCCGACAGGGGGATCCTACGAGCAGTACTTC. Its translation: CASSPTGGSYEQYF.

The CDR3 region is CASSQGLAGGNNEQFF. The CDR3 nucleotides read TGTGCCAGCAGCCAGGGACTAGCGGGAGGGAACAATGAGCAGTTCTTC. V and J are TRBV3-1 (or the pseudogene TRBV3-2) and TRBJ2-1; TRBD2 agrees at 16 bases. Germline V gene data show CDR1 as LGHDT and CDR2 as YNNKEL (reference sequence). With 3 bases clipped from V and 5 bases from J, the junction kept 1 base outside the gene matches. The CDR3 has 16 amino acids.

The chain links TRBV9 to TRBJ2-7; 8 positions agree with TRBD2. This CDR3 has 16 amino acids. Per the germline V gene, CDR1 is SGDLS and CDR2 is YYNGEE. V shed 3 bases and J 4 bases; nucleotides not matched to a gene: 12. The CDR3 loop reads CASSAFVSGSLYEQYF. DNA for the CDR3: TGTGCCAGCAGCGCCTTTGTCAGCGGGAGTTTATACGAGCAGTACTTC.

This rearrangement joins TRBV10-1 to TRBJ2-7, with a possible D match to TRBD1 (6 bases). V was cut by 8 bases and J by 2 bases, with 13 bases left in between. Germline CDR1 WNHNN, CDR2 SYGVQD (reference sequence). CDR3 length: 13 amino acids. As DNA, the CDR3 is TGCGCCAGCCGACCGTCAGGGGCCTACGAGCAGTACTTC. Translation: CASRPSGAYEQYF.